The 10 T cell receptor beta chains given below trace back to one sample, sequenced in a study of blood T cell repertoires in COVID-19. The protocol was immunoSEQ multiplex PCR, while the TCRdb copy is restricted to in-frame clones and leaves out a portion. Of about 70,000 clones in the sample, around 87% were seen once. The sequenced sample consisted of peripheral blood. The receptor source for this set is a human donor in a cohort sampled during active COVID-19.

Concerning this clone itself: Distinct nucleotide sequences in the sample also encode this CDR3. The chain uses TRBV6-5 and TRBJ1-2, with 7 bases fitting TRBD1. The V gene end was trimmed by 4 bases and the J gene end by 2 bases; junction bases not matched to a gene: 4. This CDR3 is built from 14 residues. Germline V gene sequence: CDR1 MNHEY, CDR2 SVGAGI. CDR3: CASSSPGQNYGYTF. In DNA, the CDR3 is TGTGCCAGCAGTTCACCGGGACAGAACTATGGCTACACCTTC.

The chain is built from TRBV7-6 and TRBJ2-5; possibly TRBD1 for D (5 bases). Between the trimmed V and J ends, which lost 5 bases and 4 bases, there was a span of 8 bases. The CDR3 covers 12 residues. Germline-derived CDR1 and CDR2 are SGHVS and FNYEAQ. This CDR3 is CASSPQGETQYF. In DNA form, the CDR3 reads TGTGCCAGCAGCCCCCAGGGAGAGACCCAGTACTTC. Full variable domain (missing parts from reference TRBV7-6 and TRBJ2-5): GAGVSQSPRYKVTKRGQDVALRCDPISGHVSLYWYRQALGQGPEFLTYFNYEAQQDKSGLPNDRFSAERPEGSISTLTIQRTEQRDSAMYRCASSPQGETQYFGPGTRLLVL.

The rearrangement joins TRBV18 to TRBJ1-4; possible D gene TRBD1, 6 bases. Germline V gene data show CDR1 as KGHSH and CDR2 as LQKENI. CDR3 length: 15 residues. Trimming pared 2 bases from V and 4 bases from J, leaving 11 bases between. CDR3 in DNA: TGTGCCAGCTCACCAGACCGGGACAATAATGAAAAACTGTTTTTT. Translating gives CASSPDRDNNEKLFF.

This CDR3 is CASSLERREARLAKNIQYF. The CDR3 bases are TGTGCCAGCAGCTTAGAGCGTCGGGAGGCGAGACTAGCCAAAAACATTCAGTACTTC. The rearrangement uses TRBV11-2 and TRBJ2-4; TRBD2 matches 7 bases. The CDR3 consists of 19 residues. After removal of 0 bases from V and 0 bases from J, the junction contained 11 bases not matched to a gene. CDR1 SGHAT and CDR2 FQNNGV come from the germline V gene. The entire variable domain, with the rest obtained from reference TRBV11-2 and TRBJ2-4, is as follows: EAGVAQSPRYKIIEKRQSVAFWCNPISGHATLYWYQQILGQGPKLLIQFQNNGVVDDSQLPKDRFSAERLKGVDSTLKIQPAKLEDSAVYLCASSLERREARLAKNIQYFGAGTRLSVL.

The V call is TRBV19, the J call TRBJ2-5; 9 bases align to TRBD2. Germline CDR1 is LNHDA and CDR2 is SQIVND (reference sequence). The CDR3 runs to 13 residues. J lost 1 base, V lost 8 bases, and 2 bases had no gene match. The CDR3 region has the DNA TGTGCCAGTTCGACTAGCGGCCAAGAGACCCAGTACTTC. Encoded protein: CASSTSGQETQYF.

The V call is TRBV28, the J call TRBJ2-7, with a possible D match to TRBD2 (5 bases). From germline, CDR1 is MDHEN and CDR2 SYDVKM. V lost 2 bases to trimming and J lost 7 bases, with 9 bases between them. This CDR3 has 12 residues. CDR3 protein: CASSLRRLEQYF. CDR3 in DNA: TGTGCCAGCAGTTTACGGAGGCTGGAGCAGTACTTC.

The V gene is TRBV6-5, the J gene TRBJ2-7; D uncertain. Germline assignment: CDR1 MNHEY and CDR2 SVGAGI. V shed 8 bases and J shed 9 bases, with 23 bases lying between them. This CDR3 has 14 amino acids. In DNA form, the CDR3 reads TGTGCCAGCTGTTCGGCAGGCGCTTACTCAGGGCAGTACTTC. Translated, it gives CASCSAGAYSGQYF.

The chain recombines TRBV3-1 (or the pseudogene TRBV3-2) with TRBJ1-4, with D maybe TRBD1 (5 bases). This CDR3 region has 13 residues. Looked up from germline, CDR1 is LGHDT and CDR2 is YNNKEL (reference sequence). V was pared by 0 bases and J by 12 bases, with 11 bases between. The CDR3 region is CASSQDTREELFF. The CDR3 DNA is TGTGCCAGCAGCCAAGATACCAGGGAGGAACTGTTTTTT.

V and J are TRBV19 and TRBJ2-7; possibly TRBD1 for D (5 bases). CDR1 and CDR2 from the germline V gene are LNHDA and SQIVND (reference sequence). The length of the CDR3 is 13 residues. The germline V and J ends were trimmed by 0 bases and 2 bases, with 5 bases remaining between them. CDR3 bases: TGTGCCAGTAGTATAGACAGGGCCTACGAGCAGTACTTC. Protein product: CASSIDRAYEQYF. Supplemented by reference TRBV19 and TRBJ2-7, the full variable domain reads DGGITQSPKYLFRKEGQNVTLSCEQNLNHDAMYWYRQDPGQGLRLIYYSQIVNDFQKGDIAEGYSVSREKKESFPLTVTSAQKNPTAFYLCASSIDRAYEQYFGPGTRLTVT.

This rearrangement joins TRBV11-2 to TRBJ2-1; D gene unclear. The CDR3 is 13 amino acids. Per germline, CDR1 SGHAT and CDR2 FQNNGV. Trimming stripped 0 bases from V and 9 bases from J, with 9 bases between. This CDR3 reads CASSLEPTGEQFF. The CDR3 DNA is TGTGCCAGCAGCTTAGAACCGACGGGTGAGCAGTTCTTC.